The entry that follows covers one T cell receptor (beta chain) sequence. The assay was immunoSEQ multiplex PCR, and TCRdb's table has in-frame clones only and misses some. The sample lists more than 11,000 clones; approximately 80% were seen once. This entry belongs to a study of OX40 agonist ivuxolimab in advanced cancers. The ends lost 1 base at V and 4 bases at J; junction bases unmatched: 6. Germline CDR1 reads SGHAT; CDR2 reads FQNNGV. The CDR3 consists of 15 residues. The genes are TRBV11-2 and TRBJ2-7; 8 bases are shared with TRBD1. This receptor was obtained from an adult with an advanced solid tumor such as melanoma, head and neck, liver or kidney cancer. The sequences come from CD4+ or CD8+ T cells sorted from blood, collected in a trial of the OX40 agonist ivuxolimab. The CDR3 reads CASSLVRDRTYEQYF. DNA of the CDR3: TGTGCCAGCAGCTTAGTCCGGGACAGGACATACGAGCAGTACTTC. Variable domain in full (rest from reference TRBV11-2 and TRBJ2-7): EAGVAQSPRYKIIEKRQSVAFWCNPISGHATLYWYQQILGQGPKLLIQFQNNGVVDDSQLPKDRFSAERLKGVDSTLKIQPAKLEDSAVYLCASSLVRDRTYEQYFGPGTRLTVT.